This note documents a single T cell receptor beta chain sequence. The data originate from a study of blood T cell repertoires in COVID-19. The ends lost 6 bases at V and 4 bases at J; junction bases unmatched: 13. The V gene's germline CDR1 is LNHDA and CDR2 SQIVND (reference sequence). This CDR3 contains 16 residues. Some clones are missing from TCRdb's copy, which holds only in-frame ones; the method was immunoSEQ multiplex PCR. The profile shows about 32,000 clones, approximately 93% of them singletons. The sample taken for sequencing was peripheral blood. This clonotype originated in a male donor with active COVID-19. The chain links TRBV19 to TRBJ1-1; 8 positions match TRBD1. DNA of the CDR3: TGTGCCAGTAGCGTTACGACAGGGGAGTTCGGCACTGAAGCTTTCTTT. Translating gives CASSVTTGEFGTEAFF.